This T cell receptor (beta chain) came from a study of control samples from healthy donors and cancer patients. TCRdb keeps only in-frame clones here, not all; method: immunoSEQ multiplex PCR. The table has hundreds of thousands of clones, over 75% seen once; the top ten hold about 14%. Germline V gene data show CDR1 as MGHDK and CDR2 as SYGVNS. The CDR3 extends over 14 amino acids. Trimming stripped 2 bases from V and 10 bases from J, with 14 bases between. The sample comprised PBMCs. The V and J genes are TRBV25-1 and TRBJ2-2; TRBD1 is a possible D gene (6 bases). The source of this sequence is a woman aged 60-75 years with lung cancer. This chain's CDR3 is CASSELGGSEELFF. The DNA for the CDR3 is TGTGCCAGCAGTGAACTTGGGGGCAGCGAGGAGCTGTTTTTT.